This T cell receptor (beta chain) was recovered during a study of regulatory T cells in long-lasting Graves disease. Study-wide results and caveats: Rather than thyroid tissue, only peripheral blood underwent study.

Time point given: persistent/refractory GD, antithyroid drugs over 5 years with positive TRAb. From PBMCs, RNA was extracted and then used to make the TCR library. Concerning this clonotype itself: What it recognizes is unknown.

Arm-PCR of CDR3 regions with iRepertoire HTBI primers generated TCR beta libraries. TCRdb independently ran MiXCR on the multiplex PCR reads; one entry per CDR3 protein. This sample has 450,000 or so distinct CDR3 sequences, with about 20% found just once. Germline CDR1 is MNHNS and CDR2 is SASEGT. The CDR3 runs 16 residues. J lost 3 bases, V lost 5 bases, and 6 bases had no gene match. The starting material was peripheral blood mononuclear cells (PBMCs), obtained when the disease was refractory, from a patient treated with antithyroid drugs. The J gene is TRBJ2-3, the V gene TRBV6-1; 12 bases map to TRBD2. The TCR originated in a female donor with Graves disease. CDR3 DNA: TGTGCCAGCAGTCCACTGACTAGCGGGAGTACAGATACGCAGTATTTT. Its translation is CASSPLTSGSTDTQYF.